The next 27 T cell receptor beta chains were all read from a single sample in a study of cytotoxic CD8 clonotypes in ibrutinib-treated CLL. TCRdb's table, derived via immunoSEQ multiplex PCR, lists solely in-frame clones and lacks some. The table shows 140,000 to 150,000 clones, with about three quarters occurring only once. The material sequenced was PBMCs, taken after 24 months of ibrutinib treatment. The receptor source for this set is a human donor with chronic lymphocytic leukemia.

This sequence joins TRBV5-1 and TRBJ2-3; no definite D call. V dropped 4 bases and J dropped 2 bases, with 11 bases sitting between them. Looked up from germline, CDR1 is SGHRS and CDR2 is YFSETQ. This CDR3 region has 14 residues. CDR3 region: CASSTAQDTDTQYF. The CDR3 DNA follows: TGCGCCAGCAGCACCGCACAAGACACAGATACGCAGTATTTT.

The CDR3 sequence: CASSPTGPNSPLHF. The CDR3 bases are TGCGCCAGCAGCCCGACAGGTCCAAATTCACCCCTCCACTTT. J is TRBJ1-6 and V is TRBV4-3; D might be TRBD1 (6 bases). Germline CDR1 is LGHNA and CDR2 is YSLEER. V dropped 4 bases and J dropped 7 bases, with 11 bases sitting between them. The CDR3 has 14 residues.

The chain employs TRBV28 and TRBJ1-6, with D uncertain. Looked up from germline, CDR1 is MDHEN and CDR2 is SYDVKM. Trimming stripped 2 bases from V and 10 bases from J, with 3 bases between. CDR3 length: 11 amino acids. CDR3 bases: TGTGCCAGCAGTTTAAGGTCACCCCTCCACTTT. Its translation: CASSLRSPLHF. Full variable domain (missing parts from reference TRBV28 and TRBJ1-6): DVKVTQSSRYLVKRTGEKVFLECVQDMDHENMFWYRQDPGLGLRLIYFSYDVKMKEKGDIPEGYSVSREKKERFSLILESASTNQTSMYLCASSLRSPLHFGNGTRLTVT.

The V and J genes are TRBV11-2 and TRBJ2-7; D possibly corresponds to TRBD2 (5 bases). The CDR3 spans 15 residues. V lost 6 bases to trimming and J lost 0 bases, with 15 bases between them. Germline CDR1 and CDR2: SGHAT and FQNNGV. Written as DNA, the CDR3 is TGTGCCAGCAGACCGAGCGGAGCCCGCTCCTACGAGCAGTACTTC. Its protein is CASRPSGARSYEQYF.

V gene TRBV15 combines with J gene TRBJ1-3; the D is unclear. CDR1 and CDR2 (germline): LNHNV, YYDKDF (reference sequence). Trimming took 1 base from V and 0 from J, leaving 10 bases between them. The CDR3 spans 16 residues. The CDR3 DNA follows: TGTGCCACCAGCAGAGCCGCGGGGAGCTCTGGAAACACCATATATTTT. Translation gives CATSRAAGSSGNTIYF.

This chain joins TRBV13 and TRBJ2-7; TRBD2 agrees at 13 bases. The CDR3 spans 17 residues. After removal of 0 bases from V and 2 bases from J, the junction contained 4 bases not matched to a gene. CDR1 and CDR2 from the germline V gene are PRHDT and FYEKMQ (reference sequence). Here the CDR3 reads CASSLGPGLAGTYEQYF. In DNA, the CDR3 is TGTGCCAGCAGCTTAGGCCCGGGACTAGCGGGGACCTACGAGCAGTACTTC.

The rearrangement joins TRBV6-5 to TRBJ1-4, with D possibly matching TRBD1 (5 bases). The V end lost 5 bases, the J end lost 7 bases, and 11 bases lay between the germline ends. The CDR3 length is 13 residues. In germline, CDR1 is MNHEY, CDR2 SVGAGI. DNA for the CDR3: TGTGCCAGCAGTCTAACGGGGGGTGAAAAACTGTTTTTT. Translated, it gives CASSLTGGEKLFF.

The chain couples TRBV11-2 to TRBJ2-4; 7 nucleotides line up with TRBD2. This CDR3 has 15 amino acids. The germline gives CDR1 SGHAT, CDR2 FQNNGV. V lost 1 base and J lost 5; bases outside the gene matches: 5. The chain's CDR3 is CASSLAGGRQNIQYF. CDR3 DNA: TGTGCCAGCAGCTTAGCGGGAGGCCGCCAAAACATTCAGTACTTC.

The V and J genes are TRBV4-3 and TRBJ2-7; weak D call: TRBD2 (5 bases). The CDR3 contains 14 residues. Per the germline V gene, CDR1 is LGHNA and CDR2 is YSLEER. V lost 1 base and J 4 bases, leaving 11 bases between the germline ends. The CDR3 is CASSQAQRGYEQYF. CDR3 sequence (DNA): TGCGCCAGCAGCCAAGCACAGCGCGGGTACGAGCAGTACTTC.

This sequence joins TRBV11-3 and TRBJ2-1; 7 bases are shared with TRBD2. Germline CDR1 is SGHNT and CDR2 is YENEEA. With 1 base clipped from V and 8 bases from J, the junction kept 14 bases outside the gene matches. The CDR3 is 17 residues long. The CDR3 DNA reads TGTGCCAGCAGCTTAGGAGCTCGGTGGGTAGCGGGTGATGAGCAGTTCTTC. It encodes CASSLGARWVAGDEQFF.

Ten or more counts support this clone. The rearrangement joins TRBV30 to TRBJ2-5; D may correspond to TRBD1 or TRBD2 (5 bases each). CDR1 and CDR2 from the germline V gene are GTSNPN and SVGIG (reference sequence). V shed 4 bases and J shed 5 bases, with 14 bases lying between them. The CDR3 sequence is 13 residues long. For the CDR3, the DNA is TGTGCCTGGACCCTAGGGACGGCGGAGACCCAGTACTTC. This gives the protein CAWTLGTAETQYF.

This clone was seen only a few times. This chain connects TRBV7-9 to TRBJ1-2; 8 positions agree with TRBD1. The V gene end was trimmed by 8 bases and the J gene end by 3 bases; junction bases not matched to a gene: 2. This CDR3 comprises 12 residues. CDR1 and CDR2 from the germline V gene are SEHNR and FQNEAQ (reference sequence). The CDR3 protein is CASQGADYGYTF. The CDR3 nucleotides read TGTGCCAGCCAGGGGGCCGACTATGGCTACACCTTC.

There are a few counts of this clone. V usage is TRBV7-9 and J usage is TRBJ2-7; 7 bases agree with TRBD1. J was trimmed by 3 bases and V by 4 bases; bases with no gene match: 15. The CDR3 contains 17 residues. Germline CDR1 and CDR2: SEHNR and FQNEAQ (reference sequence). CDR3 coding DNA: TGTGCCAGCAGCTCCCACCCCGAAGGGGGCGCCCGCTACGAGCAGTACTTC. It codes for CASSSHPEGGARYEQYF.

The V call is TRBV19, the J call TRBJ2-7; 10 bases agree with TRBD1. The J segment lost 2 bases and the V segment lost 5 bases, leaving 12 bases of the junction unmatched. Germline V gives CDR1 LNHDA, CDR2 SQIVND (reference sequence). This CDR3 is 17 amino acids long. DNA for the CDR3: TGTGCCAGTAGTCTCGGCGCCCCCGGGACAGGGGCCTACGAGCAGTACTTC. Translation gives CASSLGAPGTGAYEQYF.

This clone occurred a few times. This sequence joins TRBV9 and TRBJ2-1; D perhaps matches TRBD2 (5 bases). V lost 6 bases and J 6 bases, leaving 16 bases between the germline ends. The CDR3 length is 14 residues. Germline loops: CDR1 SGDLS, CDR2 YYNGEE. The CDR3 loop is CASNAWVASNEQFF. In DNA form, the CDR3 reads TGTGCCAGCAACGCCTGGGTAGCGTCCAATGAGCAGTTCTTC.

V and J are TRBV11-3 and TRBJ2-2; D is unclear. The CDR3 has 14 residues. Per the germline V gene, CDR1 is SGHNT and CDR2 is YENEEA. V lost 1 base, J lost 3 bases, and 6 bases lay in between. The CDR3 coding sequence is TGTGCCAGCAGCTTAGTGGCTGACACCGGGGAGCTGTTTTTT. This translates into CASSLVADTGELFF.

The chain combines TRBV18 with TRBJ2-7, with 9 bases fitting TRBD1. This CDR3 contains 16 residues. Germline CDR1 reads KGHSH; CDR2 reads LQKENI. Germline trimming cut 0 bases from V and 1 base from J; bases unmatched to any gene: 4. The CDR3 is CASSPPRTGVSYEQYF. The CDR3 DNA reads TGTGCCAGCTCACCACCCCGGACAGGGGTGTCCTACGAGCAGTACTTC.

As DNA, the CDR3 is TGTGCCAGCAGTGAGGGGGTCTACGAGCAGTACTTC. Its protein is CASSEGVYEQYF. This chain uses TRBV25-1 with TRBJ2-7; D may correspond to TRBD1 or TRBD2 (5 bases each). The ends were cut back, 3 bases at V and 3 bases at J, with 6 bases in the middle. The germline CDR1 and CDR2 sequences are MGHDK and SYGVNS. The CDR3 is 12 amino acids.

The chain couples TRBV29-1 to TRBJ2-5; D is perhaps TRBD1 or TRBD2 (5 bases each). This CDR3 has 12 amino acids. V was pared by 3 bases and J by 5 bases, with 10 bases between. The germline V gene encodes CDR1 SQVTM and CDR2 ANQGSEA. CDR3 DNA sequence: TGCAGCGTTGATGGGACGGGGGAGACCCAGTACTTC. This codes for CSVDGTGETQYF.

The genes are TRBV7-6 and TRBJ1-4, with 7 bases matching TRBD1. J was trimmed by 3 bases and V by 5 bases; bases with no gene match: 9. CDR3 length: 16 amino acids. Germline CDR1 and CDR2: SGHVS and FNYEAQ. Here the CDR3 DNA reads TGTGCCAGCAGCCCTCGTGGGGGACAGCCTAATGAAAAACTGTTTTTT. This encodes CASSPRGGQPNEKLFF.

The chain uses TRBV4-3 and TRBJ2-2, with D maybe TRBD2 (6 bases). Germline V gene sequence: CDR1 LGHNA, CDR2 YSLEER. V lost 2 bases to trimming and J lost 1 base, with 11 bases between them. CDR3 length: 16 amino acids. The CDR3 DNA follows: TGCGCCAGCAGCCAAACGGGACTCCTGAACACCGGGGAGCTGTTTTTT. It is translated as CASSQTGLLNTGELFF.

This clone was recorded many times. The V call is TRBV4-2, the J call TRBJ2-5; 9 bases are a match to TRBD2. Germline trimming cut 2 bases from V and 0 bases from J; bases unmatched to any gene: 7. CDR3 length: 17 amino acids. Germline V gives CDR1 LGHNA, CDR2 YNFKEQ. CDR3 sequence: CASSQPSAGGYQETQYF. In DNA form, the CDR3 reads TGTGCCAGCAGCCAACCATCTGCGGGAGGGTACCAAGAGACCCAGTACTTC.

The chain joins TRBV18 to TRBJ2-2; D remains unclear. The CDR3 consists of 13 residues. Per germline, CDR1 KGHSH and CDR2 LQKENI. Trimming took off 0 bases at V and 8 bases at J, with 7 bases between the two ends. The CDR3, as DNA: TGTGCCAGCTCACCACCCCCCCTGGGGGAGCTGTTTTTT. This sequence encodes CASSPPPLGELFF. The whole variable domain, filled in from reference TRBV18 and TRBJ2-2, reads NAGVMQNPRHLVRRRGQEARLRCSPMKGHSHVYWYRQLPEEGLKFMVYLQKENIIDESGMPKERFSAEFPKEGPSILRIQQVVRGDSAAYFCASSPPPLGELFFGEGSRLTVL.

The rearrangement uses TRBV2 and TRBJ1-1; D is uncertain. Trimming removed 6 bases at V and 0 bases at J, with 11 bases between. Per germline, CDR1 SNHLY and CDR2 FYNNEI. The CDR3 contains 14 residues. In nucleotides, the CDR3 is TGTGCCAGCAGGCTCCTACCACTGAACACTGAAGCTTTCTTT. Its protein product is CASRLLPLNTEAFF.

This chain connects TRBV28 to TRBJ1-2, with TRBD1 as a possible D gene (6 bases). The CDR3 extends over 18 amino acids. Germline CDR1 is MDHEN and CDR2 is SYDVKM. Deletions cut 6 bases from V and 3 bases from J, with 26 bases between. This CDR3 is CASSTQGPGEIADYGYTF. CDR3 nucleotide sequence: TGTGCCAGCAGCACGCAGGGGCCAGGGGAGATAGCAGACTATGGCTACACCTTC.

The chain employs TRBV5-1 and TRBJ1-1, with 7 bases fitting TRBD1. V shed 3 bases, J shed 0 bases, and the junction held 5 bases outside the gene matches. Germline V lookup: CDR1 SGHRS, CDR2 YFSETQ. The CDR3 contains 15 residues. The CDR3 loop reads CASSSTGEVNTEAFF. CDR3 coding DNA: TGCGCCAGCAGCTCCACAGGGGAGGTGAACACTGAAGCTTTCTTT. The variable domain in full, with the rest retrieved from reference TRBV5-1 and TRBJ1-1, is KAGVTQTPRYLIKTRGQQVTLSCSPISGHRSVSWYQQTPGQGLQFLFEYFSETQRNKGNFPGRFSGRQFSNSRSEMNVSTLELGDSALYLCASSSTGEVNTEAFFGQGTRLTVV.

J is TRBJ2-7 and V is TRBV28; D is unclear. CDR3 length: 12 amino acids. The germline CDR1 and CDR2 sequences are MDHEN and SYDVKM. The germline V and J ends were trimmed by 4 bases and 2 bases, with 6 bases remaining between them. This CDR3 reads CASSSSAYEQYF. The CDR3 DNA reads as TGTGCCAGCAGTTCCTCCGCCTACGAGCAGTACTTC.